This T cell receptor beta chain derives from a study of tumor and adjacent non-tumor tissue in lung cancer. Study summary: Patients comprised about eleven adenocarcinoma, 2 squamous cell carcinoma and 1 small cell lung cancer.

No cell sorting was done before RNA was extracted from the tissue. The normal lung tissue was taken more than 3 cm from the tumor edge. Between August and November 2014, newly diagnosed, chemotherapy-naive lung cancer patients underwent thoracic surgery in China. This clonotype came up a few times. CDR1 is SGHTA and CDR2 is FQGTGA in the germline V gene. J lost 2 bases, V lost 0 bases, and 0 bases had no gene match. CDR3 length equals 16 residues. TCRbeta libraries were built with three rounds of nested PCR, modified from ARM-PCR. TCRdb recomputed calls from the multiplex PCR reads with MiXCR, one row per CDR3 protein. The sample shows roughly 82,000 distinct CDR3 sequences, about 77% of them seen only once.

The V call is TRBV7-3, the J call TRBJ2-1; 11 bases line up with TRBD2. Sequencing was performed on distant non-tumor lung tissue. This receptor was obtained from a woman aged 45-60 years with non-small cell lung cancer. The CDR3 bases are TGTGCCAGCAGCTTAACTAGCGGGAGGGCCTACAATGAGCAGTTCTTC. It yields the protein CASSLTSGRAYNEQFF. Looking up the rest from reference TRBV7-3 and TRBJ2-1 gives the full variable domain: GAGVSQTPSNKVTEKGKYVELRCDPISGHTALYWYRQSLGQGPEFLIYFQGTGAADDSGLPNDRFFAVRPEGSVSTLKIQRTERGDSAVYLCASSLTSGRAYNEQFFGPGTRLTVL.